These T cell receptor beta chains were read from a single sample in a study of spatial heterogeneity in lung cancer. Using its own MiXCR run on the 5' RACE reads, TCRdb lists one record per CDR3 protein. The profile shows approximately 40,000 distinct CDR3 sequences, roughly 15% of them singletons. The starting material was PBMCs, obtained at surgery. The source is a male donor with early-stage non-small cell lung cancer. Both conserved end residues are part of each CDR3. The D gene is left open where the match is weak. Size is stated for part of the rows, as once, few or many counts, or as a class when the clone is expanded.

many	TRBJ1-2	TRBV20-1	TRBD1	CSALYRTGASLFGYTF	TGCAGTGCCCTATACAGGACAGGGGCGAGTTTATTTGGCTACACCTTC
many	TRBJ1-2	TRBV6-1	-	CASRPGQGLSGYGYTF	TGTGCCAGCCGACCGGGACAAGGCCTTTCTGGCTATGGCTACACCTTC
many	TRBJ1-1	TRBV6-5	-	CASSYSINSNTEAFF	TGTGCCAGCAGTTACTCGATAAATTCGAACACTGAAGCTTTCTTT
-	TRBJ1-1	TRBV14	-	CASRRDDWGPANMNTEAFF	TGTGCCAGCAGGCGAGATGATTGGGGGCCCGCGAACATGAACACTGAAGCTTTCTTT
many	TRBJ2-3	TRBV7-3	-	CASSKGHPSTDTQYF	TGTGCCAGCAGCAAGGGACACCCTAGCACAGATACGCAGTATTTT
-	TRBJ2-1	TRBV2	TRBD2	CASRALAVNEQFF	TGTGCCAGCAGAGCGCTAGCGGTCAATGAGCAGTTCTTC
-	TRBJ1-4	TRBV18	-	CASSPTQGRTNEKLFF	TGTGCCAGCTCACCGACCCAGGGTAGGACTAATGAAAAACTGTTTTTT
few	TRBJ1-6	TRBV20-1	-	CSARMGLGLNSPLHF	TGCAGTGCTAGGATGGGCCTGGGGTTAAATTCACCCCTCCACTTT
-	TRBJ1-5	TRBV10-3	-	CAIRDTDSNQPQHF	TGTGCCATTCGGGACACAGATAGCAATCAGCCCCAGCATTTT
many	TRBJ2-7	TRBV6-2/TRBV6-3	TRBD1	CASSWDSSYEQYF	TGTGCCAGCAGCTGGGACAGCTCCTACGAGCAGTACTTC
many	TRBJ1-4	TRBV7-9	-	CASSADVKGEKLFF	TGTGCCAGCAGCGCGGACGTCAAAGGTGAAAAACTGTTTTTT
few	TRBJ1-4	TRBV29-1	-	CSVEDSSGGTNEKLFF	TGCAGCGTTGAAGATTCATCGGGGGGCACTAATGAAAAACTGTTTTTT
-	TRBJ2-7	TRBV20-1	TRBD2	CSARKWLAGTYEQYF	TGCAGTGCCAGAAAGTGGCTAGCGGGGACCTACGAGCAGTACTTC
-	TRBJ1-1	TRBV30	-	CALNSGFTEAFF	TGTGCCTTGAACTCAGGGTTCACTGAAGCTTTCTTT
few	TRBJ2-6	TRBV3-1	-	CASSQERSSGANVLTF	TGTGCCAGCAGCCAAGAACGGAGCTCTGGGGCCAACGTCCTGACTTTC
few	TRBJ2-5	TRBV2	-	CASTLPGIQETQYF	TGTGCCAGCACGCTCCCGGGAATCCAAGAGACCCAGTACTTC
many	TRBJ1-1	TRBV11-3	-	CATDLPRGVVGATLGTEAFF	TGTGCCACCGACCTCCCACGTGGGGTTGTGGGGGCAACCCTAGGCACTGAAGCTTTCTTT
many	TRBJ2-3	TRBV9	-	CASSVGPGPDTQYF	TGTGCCAGCAGCGTAGGGCCTGGACCAGATACGCAGTATTTT
-	TRBJ1-2	TRBV29-1	-	CSVDGGAYGYTF	TGCAGCGTCGATGGGGGGGCATATGGCTACACCTTC
few	TRBJ2-3	TRBV10-3	-	CAITEATSTDTQYF	TGTGCCATCACGGAGGCAACTAGCACAGATACGCAGTATTTT
-	TRBJ2-1	TRBV27	TRBD2	CASSLWTPSGTYNEQFF	TGTGCCAGCAGTTTATGGACCCCTAGCGGAACCTACAATGAGCAGTTCTTC
few	TRBJ1-5	TRBV20-1	-	CSAAPRGQGSQPQHF	TGCAGTGCTGCCCCTCGGGGGCAGGGGTCTCAGCCCCAGCATTTT
many	TRBJ2-1	TRBV4-3	TRBD2	CASSQDTSGKAPYNEQFF	TGCGCCAGCAGCCAAGATACTAGCGGGAAGGCGCCCTACAATGAGCAGTTCTTC
few	TRBJ1-2	TRBV12-5	-	CASGLTGRPYGYTF	TGTGCTAGTGGCCTAACAGGGCGGCCCTATGGCTACACCTTC